This record concerns one T cell receptor beta chain sequence. Its antigen is currently not known. Within one base of it there is no much larger clone, and no base qualities were kept. RNA was extracted using the RNeasy kit, and roughly 0.5 to 1 microgram was reverse transcribed with random hexamers. The immunoSEQ multiplex PCR assay, which covers 54 Vbeta and 13 Jbeta segments, was used to amplify TCR beta CDR3 regions. Bias from PCR amplification was corrected by using a synthetic template baseline for primer optimization and for computational correction. As for the authors' bioinformatics: Only productive sequences were kept, with reads annotated to V, D and J genes according to IMGT and analyzed in immunoSEQ Analyzer. Clonality was computed as one minus Shannon entropy normalized by log2 of the number of productive unique sequences. For each patient and control, public and private clones were evaluated within the 100 most prevalent clones. A clone was defined as Susac-specific if it was absent from the healthy and MS cohorts, from around 960 published viral clones and from other ImmuneACCESS disease sequences. TCRdb redid the processing of the public reads, applying fastp at Q25 and MiXCR, and retained in-frame beta chains. Entries that share a CDR3 protein sequence are merged under the most common genes and DNA. These V and J calls derive from TCRdb rather than the authors' analysis. The sample includes around 200,000 distinct CDR3 sequences, with around 93% observed a single time. The top ten hold around 0.08% of the sample.

The junction shows trimming of 4 bases on V and 0 bases on J, plus 14 bases between the germline ends. The germline V gene sets CDR1 to SGHRS and CDR2 to YFSETQ. Counted from cysteine to phenylalanine, this CDR3 has 16 amino acids. CDR3 DNA is the only sequence kept; it has 48 bases, read in frame from the first base. Peripheral blood CD8+ and CD4+ T cells from healthy donors, Susac syndrome patients and multiple sclerosis patients were profiled using high-throughput TCR beta sequencing. Multiple sclerosis controls were treatment-naive patients with stable or active relapsing-remitting disease fulfilling revised McDonald criteria. Bulk CD8+ and CD4+ T cells were purified by magnetic negative isolation, while CD8+ TEMRA cells were enriched using FACS. Blood was collected in EDTA tubes and processed within 24 hours, with PBMCs isolated through density gradient centrifugation. PBMCs intended for TCR sequencing were cryopreserved in liquid nitrogen and thawed later in a water bath at 37 degrees C. The sorted or isolated CD4+, CD8+ and CD8+ TEMRA cells had a purity of 90% or higher.

This entry comes from a study of CD8 T cells in Susac syndrome (dated by TCRdb to about 2019). Describing the broader study: Repertoire sequencing was used to test whether CD8+ T cell activation and differentiation in Susac syndrome was antigen driven. What the research found in general, with its limitations: The number of individuals in the TCR sequencing and HLA analysis was acknowledged as relatively small.

The sequencing sample was made of CD4+ T cells from PBMCs. This TCR was sampled from a human donor with multiple sclerosis. This chain is built from TRBV5-1 and TRBJ2-1, and perhaps TRBD2 as D gene, on 6 matching bases. The nucleotide sequence is TGCGCCAGCAGCCCCCTGGGCGGGGCCTCCTACAATGAGCAGTTCTTC. Protein translation: CASSPLGGASYNEQFF.